Below, one T cell receptor (beta chain) is given with its context. This specimen comes from a study of control samples from healthy donors and cancer patients. Sequenced by immunoSEQ multiplex PCR; TCRdb stores in-frame clones only, minus some. The sample yields over 75,000 clones, around 80% seen once. CDR3 size: 11 residues. Trimming cost V 5 bases and J 7 bases, with 9 bases left between them. Per germline, CDR1 MDHEN and CDR2 SYDVKM. The V gene is TRBV28, the J gene TRBJ2-7; D might be TRBD1 (5 bases). This sequence was found in a man aged 55 to 70 in good health. Source material: blood. The CDR3 region is CASSTRTEQYF. As DNA, the CDR3 is TGTGCCAGCAGTACTCGGACAGAGCAGTACTTC.